This is a list of T cell receptor beta chains from one sample in a study of Graves' ophthalmopathy and Graves' hyperthyroidism. One entry per CDR3 protein, called by TCRdb with MiXCR from the multiplex PCR reads. The data contain about 480,000 distinct CDR3 sequences, 14% of them singletons. The specimen was blood. The receptors stem from a young woman with Graves' ophthalmopathy. The CDR3 runs from the conserved cysteine through the conserved F or W. D genes are given only for firm matches. Clone size appears in some rows only: once, few, many, or a class for an expanded clone.

v_call: TRBV20-1
j_call: TRBJ1-1
clone_size: many
d_call: TRBD1
cdr3_nt: TGCAGTGCGGACGAGACAGGGGTCAGTGAAGCTTTCTTT
cdr3_aa: CSADETGVSEAFF

v_call: TRBV28
j_call: TRBJ2-7
clone_size: many
d_call: TRBD1
cdr3_nt: TGTGCCAGCAGAAAAGGCTTACGCCGACAGGGGCCCTACGAGCAGTACTTC
cdr3_aa: CASRKGLRRQGPYEQYF

v_call: TRBV11-2
j_call: TRBJ1-1
clone_size: many
d_call: -
cdr3_nt: TGTGCCAGCAGCCCCGGGTGGGCCACTGAAGCTTTCTTT
cdr3_aa: CASSPGWATEAFF

v_call: TRBV27
j_call: TRBJ2-5
clone_size: few
d_call: TRBD1
cdr3_nt: TGTGCCAGCAGTTTTCTCGGACAGGGTTGGGAGACCCAGTACTTC
cdr3_aa: CASSFLGQGWETQYF

v_call: TRBV6-1
j_call: TRBJ2-6
clone_size: -
d_call: -
cdr3_nt: TGTGCCAGCAGGACCGGTTACTCTGGGGCCAACGTCCTGACTTTC
cdr3_aa: CASRTGYSGANVLTF

v_call: TRBV2
j_call: TRBJ2-5
clone_size: many
d_call: TRBD2
cdr3_nt: TGTGCCAGCAGTGTACTAGCGGAGGTTACCCAGTACTTC
cdr3_aa: CASSVLAEVTQYF

v_call: TRBV12-3/TRBV12-4
j_call: TRBJ1-2
clone_size: many
d_call: TRBD1
cdr3_nt: TGTGCCAGCAGTTTAAGAGTTCAGGGGGCTAATGGCTACACCTTC
cdr3_aa: CASSLRVQGANGYTF

v_call: TRBV6-5
j_call: TRBJ1-1
clone_size: many
d_call: -
cdr3_nt: TGTGCCAGCAGTTACGGACAGACAAAAACTGAAGCTTTCTTT
cdr3_aa: CASSYGQTKTEAFF

v_call: TRBV5-1
j_call: TRBJ2-2
clone_size: -
d_call: TRBD2
cdr3_nt: TGCGCCAGCAGCCAGACTAGCGGGACCCACCGGGAGCTGTTTTTT
cdr3_aa: CASSQTSGTHRELFF

v_call: TRBV28
j_call: TRBJ2-7
clone_size: many
d_call: TRBD1
cdr3_nt: TGTGCCAGCAGTTTATACGGGACAGGGGCCTACGAGCAGTACTTC
cdr3_aa: CASSLYGTGAYEQYF

v_call: TRBV12-3/TRBV12-4
j_call: TRBJ2-5
clone_size: -
d_call: TRBD2
cdr3_nt: TGTGCCAGCAGTGAGACTAGCGGACCCATGCATGGAACCCAGTACTTC
cdr3_aa: CASSETSGPMHGTQYF

v_call: TRBV2
j_call: TRBJ2-7
clone_size: few
d_call: TRBD1
cdr3_nt: TGTGCCAGCACTACGGGACAGGGCATCGACGAGCAGTACTTC
cdr3_aa: CASTTGQGIDEQYF

v_call: TRBV14
j_call: TRBJ1-5
clone_size: -
d_call: -
cdr3_nt: TGTGCCAGCAGCCAGACAGGAAATCAGCCCCAGCATTTT
cdr3_aa: CASSQTGNQPQHF

v_call: TRBV2
j_call: TRBJ2-5
clone_size: many
d_call: TRBD2
cdr3_nt: TGTGCCAGCAGGACGGGACTAGGCCCCCAGGAGACCCAGTACTTC
cdr3_aa: CASRTGLGPQETQYF

v_call: TRBV5-1
j_call: TRBJ2-2
clone_size: few
d_call: TRBD2
cdr3_nt: TGCGCCAGCAGCTTGAGTCTAGCGGGAGGAGGGAACACCGGGGAGCTGTTTTTT
cdr3_aa: CASSLSLAGGGNTGELFF

v_call: TRBV27
j_call: TRBJ1-6
clone_size: many
d_call: TRBD1
cdr3_nt: TGTGCCAGCAGTTTCCGGACAGGGCGTTCACCCCTCCACTTT
cdr3_aa: CASSFRTGRSPLHF

v_call: TRBV5-1
j_call: TRBJ2-5
clone_size: many
d_call: TRBD2
cdr3_nt: TGCGCCAGCAGCAGAGGGACTAGCGGGTTACAAGAGACCCAGTACTTC
cdr3_aa: CASSRGTSGLQETQYF

v_call: TRBV12-3/TRBV12-4
j_call: TRBJ2-7
clone_size: many
d_call: TRBD1
cdr3_nt: TGTGCCAGCAGTTTCTTCATCGGGACAGAAAAATACGAGCAGTACTTC
cdr3_aa: CASSFFIGTEKYEQYF

v_call: TRBV28
j_call: TRBJ1-2
clone_size: many
d_call: -
cdr3_nt: TGTGCCAGCAGAACAACTAAGCCGCACCTCTACTATGGCTACACCTTC
cdr3_aa: CASRTTKPHLYYGYTF

v_call: TRBV5-1
j_call: TRBJ2-5
clone_size: many
d_call: TRBD2
cdr3_nt: TGCGCCAGCAGCCCTAGGAGCGGGAGTGAGACCCAGTACTTC
cdr3_aa: CASSPRSGSETQYF